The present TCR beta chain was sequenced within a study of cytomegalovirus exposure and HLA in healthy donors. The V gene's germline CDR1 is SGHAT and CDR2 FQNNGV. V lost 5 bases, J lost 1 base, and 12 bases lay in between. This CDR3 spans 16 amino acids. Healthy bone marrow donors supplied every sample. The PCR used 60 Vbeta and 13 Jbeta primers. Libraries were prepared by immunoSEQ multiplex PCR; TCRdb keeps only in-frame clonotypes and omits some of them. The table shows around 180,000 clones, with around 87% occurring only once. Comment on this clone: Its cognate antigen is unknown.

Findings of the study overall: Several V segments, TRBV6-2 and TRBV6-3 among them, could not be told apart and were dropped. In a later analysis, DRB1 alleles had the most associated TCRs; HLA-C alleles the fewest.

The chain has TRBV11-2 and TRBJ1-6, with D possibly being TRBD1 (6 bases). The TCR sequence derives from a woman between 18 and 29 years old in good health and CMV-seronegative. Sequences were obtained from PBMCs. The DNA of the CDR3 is TGTGCCAGCAGCCTTGGACAGATTTCCTATAATTCACCCCTCCACTTT. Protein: CASSLGQISYNSPLHF. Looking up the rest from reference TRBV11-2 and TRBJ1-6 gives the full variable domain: EAGVAQSPRYKIIEKRQSVAFWCNPISGHATLYWYQQILGQGPKLLIQFQNNGVVDDSQLPKDRFSAERLKGVDSTLKIQPAKLEDSAVYLCASSLGQISYNSPLHFGNGTRLTVT.